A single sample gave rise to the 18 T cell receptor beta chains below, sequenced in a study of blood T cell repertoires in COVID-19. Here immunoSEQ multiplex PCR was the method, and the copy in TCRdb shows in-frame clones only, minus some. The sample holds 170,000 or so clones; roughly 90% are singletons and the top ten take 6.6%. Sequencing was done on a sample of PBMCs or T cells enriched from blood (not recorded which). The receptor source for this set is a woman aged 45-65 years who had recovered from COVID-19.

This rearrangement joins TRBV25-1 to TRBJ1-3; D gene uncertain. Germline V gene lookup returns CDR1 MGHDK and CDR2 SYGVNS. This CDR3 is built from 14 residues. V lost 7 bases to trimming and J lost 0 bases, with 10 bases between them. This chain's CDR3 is CASTPRGSGNTIYF. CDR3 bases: TGTGCCAGCACCCCCCGGGGCTCTGGAAACACCATATATTTT.

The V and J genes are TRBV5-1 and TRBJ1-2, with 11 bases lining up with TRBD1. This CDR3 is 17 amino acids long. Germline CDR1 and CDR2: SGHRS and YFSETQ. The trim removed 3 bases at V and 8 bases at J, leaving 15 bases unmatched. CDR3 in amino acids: CASSSSGTGGMSGGYTF. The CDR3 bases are TGCGCCAGCAGCTCGTCCGGGACAGGGGGAATGTCGGGAGGCTACACCTTC.

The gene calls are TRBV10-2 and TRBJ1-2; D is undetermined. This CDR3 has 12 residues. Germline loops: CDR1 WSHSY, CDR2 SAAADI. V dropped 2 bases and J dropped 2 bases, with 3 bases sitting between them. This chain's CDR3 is CASSEQNYGYTF. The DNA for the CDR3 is TGCGCCAGCAGTGAGCAGAACTATGGCTACACCTTC.

The CDR3 sequence: CAISTGTSDEQYF. CDR3 in DNA: TGTGCCATCAGTACCGGGACTAGCGACGAGCAGTACTTC. The chain links TRBV10-3 to TRBJ2-7, with 10 bases matching TRBD2. The CDR3 consists of 13 residues. Germline V gene data show CDR1 as ENHRY and CDR2 as SYGVKD. The V gene end was trimmed by 5 bases and the J gene end by 5 bases; junction bases not matched to a gene: 3.

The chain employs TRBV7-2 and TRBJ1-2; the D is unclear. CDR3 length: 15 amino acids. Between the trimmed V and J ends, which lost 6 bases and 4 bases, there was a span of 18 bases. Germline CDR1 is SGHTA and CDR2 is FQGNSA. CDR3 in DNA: TGTGCCAGCAGGCCCCCCAGCGGCAGTACCTATGGCTACACCTTC. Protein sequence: CASRPPSGSTYGYTF. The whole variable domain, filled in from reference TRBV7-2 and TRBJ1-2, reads GAGVSQSPSNKVTEKGKDVELRCDPISGHTALYWYRQSLGQGLEFLIYFQGNSAPDKSGLPSDRFSAERTGGSVSTLTIQRTQQEDSAVYLCASRPPSGSTYGYTFGSGTRLTVV.

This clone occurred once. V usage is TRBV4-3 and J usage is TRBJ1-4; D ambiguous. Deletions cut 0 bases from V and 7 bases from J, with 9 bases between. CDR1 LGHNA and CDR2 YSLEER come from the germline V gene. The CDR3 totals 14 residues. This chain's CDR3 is CASSQDRGTEKLFF. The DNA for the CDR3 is TGCGCCAGCAGCCAAGATCGGGGAACTGAAAAACTGTTTTTT.

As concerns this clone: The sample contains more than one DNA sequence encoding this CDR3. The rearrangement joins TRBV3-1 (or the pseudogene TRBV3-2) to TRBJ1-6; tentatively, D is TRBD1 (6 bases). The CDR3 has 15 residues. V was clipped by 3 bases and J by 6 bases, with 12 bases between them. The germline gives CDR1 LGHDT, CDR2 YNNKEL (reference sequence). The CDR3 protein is CASSQPGQINSPLHF. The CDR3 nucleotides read TGTGCCAGCAGCCAGCCGGGACAAATTAATTCACCCCTCCACTTT.

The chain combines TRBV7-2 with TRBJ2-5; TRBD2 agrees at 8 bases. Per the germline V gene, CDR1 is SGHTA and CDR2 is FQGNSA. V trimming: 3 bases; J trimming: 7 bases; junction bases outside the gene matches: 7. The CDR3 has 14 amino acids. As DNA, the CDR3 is TGTGCCAGCAGCTTCGGGAGGGGGGGGTGGACCCAGTACTTC. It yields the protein CASSFGRGGWTQYF.

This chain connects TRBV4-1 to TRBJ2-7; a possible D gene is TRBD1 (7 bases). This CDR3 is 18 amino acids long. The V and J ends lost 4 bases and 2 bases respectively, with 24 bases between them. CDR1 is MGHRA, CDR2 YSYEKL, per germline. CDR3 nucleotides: TGCGCCAGCAGCCGGGAGGAGCGAGGGACAGCATTTCCCTACGAGCAGTACTTC. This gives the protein CASSREERGTAFPYEQYF.

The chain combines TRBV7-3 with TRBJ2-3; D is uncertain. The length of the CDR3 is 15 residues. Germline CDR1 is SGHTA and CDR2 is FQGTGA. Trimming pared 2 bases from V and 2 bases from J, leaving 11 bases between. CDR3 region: CASSLGAYLTDTQYF. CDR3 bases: TGTGCCAGCAGCTTAGGAGCGTACCTCACAGATACGCAGTATTTT.

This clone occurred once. The CDR3 sequence is CASSQESLEGRPGELFF. The CDR3 nucleotides are TGTGCCAGCAGCCAAGAGTCTTTGGAGGGCCGTCCCGGGGAGCTGTTTTTT. The gene calls are TRBV4-2 and TRBJ2-2; tentative D call: TRBD2 (6 bases). Germline V gene lookup returns CDR1 LGHNA and CDR2 YNFKEQ. The V end was cut by 0 bases, the J end by 6 bases, with 17 bases between. The CDR3 has 17 residues.

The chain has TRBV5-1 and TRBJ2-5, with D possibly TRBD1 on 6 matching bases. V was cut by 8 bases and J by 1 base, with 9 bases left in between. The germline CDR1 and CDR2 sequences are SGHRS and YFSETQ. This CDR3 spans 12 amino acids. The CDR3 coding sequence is TGCGCCAGGATACAGGGCCAAGAGACCCAGTACTTC. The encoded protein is CARIQGQETQYF.

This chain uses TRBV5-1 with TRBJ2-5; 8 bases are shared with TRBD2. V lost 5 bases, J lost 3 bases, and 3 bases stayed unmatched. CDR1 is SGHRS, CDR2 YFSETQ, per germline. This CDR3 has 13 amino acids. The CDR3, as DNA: TGCGCCAGCAGTGGGCGGGGGGAAGAGACCCAGTACTTC. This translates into CASSGRGEETQYF.

The CDR3 coding sequence is TGTGCCAGCAGCTTAGAAGGGGGCGGAGGACTTGCGGAAGCTTTCTTT. As protein: CASSLEGGGGLAEAFF. The chain combines TRBV11-2 with TRBJ1-1; 7 bases line up with TRBD1. The J segment lost 8 bases and the V segment lost 0 bases, leaving 12 bases of the junction unmatched. The CDR3 is 16 residues long. Germline V gene data show CDR1 as SGHAT and CDR2 as FQNNGV.

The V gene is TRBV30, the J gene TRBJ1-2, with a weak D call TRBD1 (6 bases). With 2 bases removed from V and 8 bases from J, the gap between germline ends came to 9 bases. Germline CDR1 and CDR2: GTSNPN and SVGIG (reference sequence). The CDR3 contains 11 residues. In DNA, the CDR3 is TGTGCCTGGAGTACCACAGGGGGCTACACCTTC. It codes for CAWSTTGGYTF.

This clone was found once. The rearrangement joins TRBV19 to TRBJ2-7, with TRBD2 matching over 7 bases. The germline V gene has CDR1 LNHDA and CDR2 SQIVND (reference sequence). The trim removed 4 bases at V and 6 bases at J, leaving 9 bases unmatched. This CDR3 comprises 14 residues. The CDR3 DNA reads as TGTGCCAGTAGTACCCGCCGGGGGGACTTCGAGCAGTACTTC. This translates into CASSTRRGDFEQYF.

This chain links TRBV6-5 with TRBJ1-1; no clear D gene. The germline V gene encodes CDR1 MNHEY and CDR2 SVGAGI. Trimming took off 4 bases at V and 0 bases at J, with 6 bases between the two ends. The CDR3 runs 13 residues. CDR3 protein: CASSSQVNTEAFF. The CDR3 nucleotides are TGTGCCAGCAGTTCCCAGGTGAACACTGAAGCTTTCTTT.

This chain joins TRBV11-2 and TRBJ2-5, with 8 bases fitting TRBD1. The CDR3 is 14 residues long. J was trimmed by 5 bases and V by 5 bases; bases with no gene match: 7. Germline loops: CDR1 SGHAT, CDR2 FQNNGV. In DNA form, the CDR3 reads TGTGCCAGCAGCACCCGGACAGGGATGGAGACCCAGTACTTC. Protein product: CASSTRTGMETQYF.